This T cell receptor beta chain was sequenced for a study of shared clonotypes between healthy human individuals. The study's findings and limits: Having only a few donors restricted how much genetic and exposure-history diversity was captured.

Regarding this clone: What it recognizes is unknown.

Looked up from germline, CDR1 is SGHVS and CDR2 is FNYEAQ. This CDR3 region has 13 residues. Deletions cut 1 base from V and 6 bases from J, with 8 bases between. Across several immunoSEQ plates, the genomic DNA of each subset was split evenly. In the authors' workflow: Junction-only sequences produced by ImmunoSEQ had no quality scores, so filtering differed. Sequencing used immunoSEQ multiplex PCR; TCRdb keeps in-frame clones, though not all of them. The V and J calls and clone size are taken from that table; D and trimming were inferred from the DNA. Among fewer than 650,000 clones listed, over 65% were seen once. Adults of Caucasian background living in Nashville, Tennessee made up all donors.

The sequence derives from a woman aged 40 to 55 in good health. Some clones in this sample may be carry-over from other donors' samples. Sequencing input: PBMCs. V usage is TRBV7-6 and J usage is TRBJ2-3; D is unclear. The CDR3 DNA reads as TGTGCCAGCAGCTTAGTTAGCTGGGATACGCAGTATTTT. Its translation is CASSLVSWDTQYF.